The 18 T cell receptor beta chains below come from one sample, sequenced in a study of cytomegalovirus exposure and HLA in healthy donors. TCRdb's copy holds only in-frame clones and misses some; the assay was immunoSEQ multiplex PCR. The table includes roughly 79,000 clones, approximately 93% detected once. The sequenced material came from PBMCs. Receptors were obtained from a man younger than 30 in good health and CMV-seronegative.

The rearrangement uses TRBV27 and TRBJ2-7; 9 nucleotides align to TRBD2. The germline V gene has CDR1 MNHEY and CDR2 SMNVEV (reference sequence). The ends lost 6 bases at V and 6 bases at J; junction bases unmatched: 6. This CDR3 has 13 residues. CDR3 protein: CASSQGTSSEQYF. For the CDR3, the DNA is TGTGCCAGCAGCCAGGGGACTAGCTCCGAGCAGTACTTC.

V gene TRBV7-6 combines with J gene TRBJ1-2, with TRBD1 as a possible D gene (6 bases). Trimming stripped 2 bases from V and 6 bases from J, with 13 bases between. The CDR3 consists of 14 residues. Germline V lookup: CDR1 SGHVS, CDR2 FNYEAQ. CDR3 bases: TGTGCCAGCAGCTTACACAGGGCAGGGGATGGCTACACCTTC. This gives the protein CASSLHRAGDGYTF.

The V gene is TRBV12-2, the J gene TRBJ2-7; the listed D gene, TRBD2, was not tested against the DNA. TRBV12-2 is assigned pseudogene status. The CDR3 contains 19 residues. CDR3 DNA sequence: TGTGCAAGTCGCTTAGAAGGGCTAGCGGGCGGAGGAGAATTCTACGAGCAGTACTTC. It is translated as CASRLEGLAGGGEFYEQYF.

The V gene is TRBV7-9, the J gene TRBJ1-1, with TRBD1 identical over 11 bases. This CDR3 spans 14 amino acids. Trimming removed 4 bases from V and 6 bases from J; junction bases left unmatched: 4. Per germline, CDR1 SEHNR and CDR2 FQNEAQ (reference sequence). This chain's CDR3 is CASSYGQGAPEAFF. CDR3 DNA sequence: TGTGCCAGCAGCTACGGACAGGGGGCGCCTGAAGCTTTCTTT.

The chain uses TRBV6-9 and TRBJ1-1; D possibly corresponds to TRBD1 (5 bases). The CDR3 extends over 15 amino acids. Trimming left V 2 bases short and J 1 base short, with 11 bases between. In germline, CDR1 is MNHGY, CDR2 SVAAGI. CDR3 sequence: CASSYVPGQNTEAFF. The CDR3, as DNA: TGTGCCAGCAGTTATGTGCCAGGGCAGAACACTGAAGCTTTCTTT.

The rearrangement joins TRBV19 to TRBJ1-2, with 8 bases identical to TRBD1. Germline CDR1 LNHDA, CDR2 SQIVND (reference sequence). This CDR3 comprises 17 residues. V lost 6 bases and J lost 5; bases outside the gene matches: 17. CDR3 DNA: TGTGCCAGTAGCTTAGGGGACAGGTCTTCGTTTAGGTATGGCTACACCTTC. Residues: CASSLGDRSSFRYGYTF. The entire variable domain, with the rest obtained from reference TRBV19 and TRBJ1-2, is as follows: DGGITQSPKYLFRKEGQNVTLSCEQNLNHDAMYWYRQDPGQGLRLIYYSQIVNDFQKGDIAEGYSVSREKKESFPLTVTSAQKNPTAFYLCASSLGDRSSFRYGYTFGSGTRLTVV.

The chain recombines TRBV4-2 with TRBJ1-2, with 7 positions matching TRBD1. The CDR3 has 16 residues. The V gene's germline CDR1 is LGHNA and CDR2 YNFKEQ. V dropped 0 bases and J dropped 3; count of bases not matched to a gene: 7. The CDR3 loop reads CASSQDPGRGDYGYTF. The CDR3 DNA follows: TGTGCCAGCAGCCAAGATCCGGGCAGGGGGGACTATGGCTACACCTTC.

The rearrangement joins TRBV30 to TRBJ2-7; 7 bases align to TRBD2. This CDR3 region has 14 residues. V was pared by 3 bases and J by 4 bases, with 9 bases of the junction left unmatched. Germline-derived CDR1 and CDR2 are GTSNPN and SVGIG (reference sequence). CDR3 residues: CAWSVGTTSYEQYF. The DNA for the CDR3 is TGTGCCTGGAGCGTCGGGACTACCAGTTACGAGCAGTACTTC.

The chain carries TRBV15 and TRBJ2-7; 11 bases fit TRBD2. J gave up 6 bases and V 0 bases, and 4 bases lay outside the gene matches. In germline, CDR1 is LNHNV, CDR2 YYDKDF (reference sequence). CDR3 length: 15 residues. CDR3 bases: TGTGCCACCAGCAGAGATCGTCTAGCGGGAGGCGAGCAGTACTTC. Amino acid sequence: CATSRDRLAGGEQYF.

The J gene is TRBJ2-1, the V gene TRBV9; D might be TRBD1 (5 bases). CDR3 length: 16 residues. Trimming pared 0 bases from V and 0 bases from J, leaving 10 bases between. The germline gives CDR1 SGDLS, CDR2 YYNGEE. CDR3 loop: CASSVGTPSSYNEQFF. The CDR3 nucleotides read TGTGCCAGCAGCGTAGGGACACCTAGCTCCTACAATGAGCAGTTCTTC.

The sample holds one count of this clone. The rearrangement joins TRBV5-4 to TRBJ2-7; tentative D call: TRBD2 (6 bases). V was shortened by 2 bases and J by 0 bases, with 18 bases between the two germline ends. CDR3 length: 17 residues. Germline loops: CDR1 SGHNT, CDR2 YYREEE (reference sequence). Here the CDR3 DNA reads TGTGCCAGCAGCTTAGGCGATTGGCGGGGCTTCTCCTACGAGCAGTACTTC. Translation gives CASSLGDWRGFSYEQYF.

The chain joins TRBV10-3 to TRBJ2-5, with 14 bases lining up with TRBD2. There are 15 residues in the CDR3. After removal of 5 bases from V and 4 bases from J, the junction contained 3 bases not matched to a gene. The germline CDR1 and CDR2 sequences are ENHRY and SYGVKD. The CDR3 protein is CAISPGLAGVETQYF. Written as DNA, the CDR3 is TGTGCCATCAGTCCGGGACTAGCGGGAGTAGAGACCCAGTACTTC.

This chain joins TRBV29-1 and TRBJ1-1; TRBD1 matches at 9 bases. The germline V gene has CDR1 SQVTM and CDR2 ANQGSEA. J gave up 6 bases and V 5 bases, and 1 base lay outside the gene matches. This CDR3 comprises 11 residues. The CDR3 nucleotides are TGCAGCGTTACAGGGGGCCCTGAAGCTTTCTTT. This codes for CSVTGGPEAFF. Supplemented by reference TRBV29-1 and TRBJ1-1, the full variable domain reads SAVISQKPSRDICQRGTSLTIQCQVDSQVTMMFWYRQQPGQSLTLIATANQGSEATYESGFVIDKFPISRPNLTFSTLTVSNMSPEDSSIYLCSVTGGPEAFFGQGTRLTVV.

The gene calls are TRBV5-1 and TRBJ2-7, with 8 bases matching TRBD2. The trim removed 0 bases at V and 4 bases at J, leaving 6 bases unmatched. The CDR3 covers 15 residues. Germline CDR1 SGHRS, CDR2 YFSETQ. The CDR3 DNA sequence: TGCGCCAGCAGCTTGGGCGGGACTAGGGGATACGAGCAGTACTTC. This codes for CASSLGGTRGYEQYF.

The rearrangement uses TRBV5-1 and TRBJ2-7, with a tentative D call TRBD1 (6 bases). Germline lookup yields CDR1 SGHRS and CDR2 YFSETQ. Trimming left V 6 bases short and J 7 bases short, with 23 bases between. This CDR3 comprises 15 residues. The CDR3 nucleotides are TGCGCCAGCACCCCGGTCGGCTCAGGGGCGTGGGAGCAGTACTTC. Translated, it gives CASTPVGSGAWEQYF.

J is TRBJ2-1 and V is TRBV11-1, with D unresolved. Germline CDR1 and CDR2: SGHAT and FQDESV (reference sequence). Trimming cost V 5 bases and J 0 bases, with 5 bases left between them. The CDR3 has 13 residues. The CDR3 sequence is CASSQNSYNEQFF. The DNA for the CDR3 is TGTGCCAGCAGCCAGAACTCCTACAATGAGCAGTTCTTC.

The chain carries TRBV4-1 and TRBJ1-5; D is perhaps TRBD1 (6 bases). CDR3 size: 15 residues. Trimming removed 3 bases at V and 5 bases at J, with 14 bases between. Germline V gene data show CDR1 as MGHRA and CDR2 as YSYEKL. CDR3 protein: CASSHADSYYQPQHF. CDR3 in DNA: TGCGCCAGCAGCCACGCGGACAGCTACTATCAGCCCCAGCATTTT.

The gene calls are TRBV27 and TRBJ2-3, with 7 bases fitting TRBD2. CDR1 is MNHEY, CDR2 SMNVEV, per germline (reference sequence). V lost 2 bases and J lost 0; bases outside the gene matches: 5. The CDR3 runs to 16 residues. CDR3 nucleotide sequence: TGTGCCAGCAGTTTACAGCGGGGCACTAGCACAGATACGCAGTATTTT. It translates to CASSLQRGTSTDTQYF.